Listed here are 24 T cell receptor beta chains from one sample, sequenced in a study of immune characterization of retroperitoneal liposarcoma. TCRdb reprocessed the PCR reads via MiXCR and lists one record per CDR3 protein. This table has approximately 9,000 distinct CDR3 sequences, around a quarter appearing once. The sequenced sample was tumor tissue. These receptors originate from a male donor with retroperitoneal liposarcoma.

In its sample, this clonotype was seen many times. The chain employs TRBV7-3 and TRBJ2-1; D may be TRBD1 (6 bases). V gave up 4 bases and J gave up 13 bases, with 23 bases separating them. Germline values: CDR1 SGHTA, CDR2 FQGTGA. This CDR3 comprises 15 residues. The CDR3 nucleotides are TGTGCCAGCAGCTGGTTAGGTCAACAGGGAGAGACCCAGTTCTTC. This gives the protein CASSWLGQQGETQFF.

Concerning this clonotype itself: A much larger clonotype is one base distant, so this may be a read error. The chain recombines TRBV6-1 with TRBJ2-1; no clear D. This CDR3 region has 13 residues. Between the trimmed V and J ends, which lost 3 bases and 10 bases, there was a span of 13 bases. CDR1 and CDR2 from the germline V gene are MNHNS and SASEGT. CDR3 bases: TGTGCCAGCAGTGATGAGGCGCACTACGAGCAGTTCTTC. Amino acid sequence: CASSDEAHYEQFF.

This clonotype appeared many times. The DNA for the CDR3 is TGTGCCAGCAGTCCACAGGGGAGCTATGGCTACACCTTC. Its translation is CASSPQGSYGYTF. The gene calls are TRBV6-1 and TRBJ1-2; 7 nucleotides match TRBD1. Germline CDR1 reads MNHNS; CDR2 reads SASEGT. The trim removed 5 bases at V and 4 bases at J, leaving 4 bases unmatched. The CDR3 length is 13 residues.

V usage is TRBV12-3 or TRBV12-4 and J usage is TRBJ2-7; D remains unclear. The DNA end lines up better with TRBJ2-5; the J call may be wrong. The CDR3 runs 14 residues. The CDR3 sequence: CASSLAGLGETQYF. As DNA, the CDR3 is TGTGCCAGCAGTTTAGCAGGGTTGGGGGAGACCCAGTACTTC.

The rearrangement joins TRBV6-1 to TRBJ1-1; perhaps TRBD1 as D (6 bases). This CDR3 is 11 amino acids long. CDR1 MNHNS and CDR2 SASEGT come from the germline V gene. V shed 5 bases and J shed 10 bases, with 11 bases lying between them. CDR3: CASSLGAVAFF. The CDR3 DNA is TGTGCCAGCAGTTTGGGGGCGGTAGCTTTCTTT.

This clonotype is labeled as medium-sized. The chain is built from TRBV10-2 and TRBJ2-3; 11 bases are a match to TRBD2. Germline-derived CDR1 and CDR2 are WSHSY and SAAADI. The CDR3 length is 18 residues. V shed 2 bases and J 6 bases; nucleotides not matched to a gene: 13. CDR3 region: CASSEPRGTSGDGDTQYF. The CDR3 nucleotides read TGCGCCAGCAGTGAGCCCCGTGGGACTAGCGGCGATGGGGATACGCAGTATTTT.

Sample share makes this clonotype medium-sized (0.01 to 0.1%). The chain recombines TRBV6-1 with TRBJ1-1, with D perhaps matching TRBD1 (6 bases). V gave up 7 bases and J gave up 8 bases, with 23 bases separating them. The CDR3 contains 15 residues. Germline CDR1 is MNHNS and CDR2 is SASEGT. CDR3 loop: CASTSRGMPGEEAFF. As DNA, the CDR3 is TGTGCCAGCACCTCGAGGGGCATGCCAGGGGAGGAAGCTTTCTTT.

This clonotype was recorded at least ten times. The V and J genes are TRBV6-1 and TRBJ2-3, with TRBD2 identical over 11 bases. Germline V lookup: CDR1 MNHNS, CDR2 SASEGT. V lost 5 bases to trimming and J lost 0 bases; unmatched junction nucleotides: 1. This CDR3 has 15 amino acids. The CDR3 is CASSLAGGSTDTQYF. Written as DNA, the CDR3 is TGTGCCAGCAGTTTAGCGGGAGGGAGCACAGATACGCAGTATTTT.

This clonotype was found many times. V is TRBV6-5 and J is TRBJ2-7; 11 bases are a match to TRBD2. Looked up from germline, CDR1 is MNHEY and CDR2 is SVGAGI. V trimming: 2 bases; J trimming: 1 base; junction bases outside the gene matches: 4. The CDR3 is 16 residues long. The CDR3 reads CASSYGASGRSYEQYF. The CDR3 DNA reads TGTGCCAGCAGTTACGGTGCTAGCGGGAGGTCCTACGAGCAGTACTTC.

The rearrangement joins TRBV27 to TRBJ2-1; D is undetermined. The last part of the DNA fits TRBJ2-5 better; the J call may be wrong. Germline values: CDR1 MNHEY, CDR2 SMNVEV (reference sequence). The CDR3 is 13 amino acids. CDR3: CASSFWSQETQYF. The CDR3 DNA follows: TGTGCCAGCAGTTTCTGGTCTCAAGAGACCCAGTACTTC.

This sequence joins TRBV12-3 or TRBV12-4 and TRBJ2-2, with 9 bases fitting TRBD1. CDR3 length: 14 residues. V trimming: 5 bases; J trimming: 8 bases; junction bases outside the gene matches: 6. The CDR3 region has the DNA TGTGCCAGCAGTATGGGACAGGGAGTTGGGGAGCTGTTTTTT. It translates to CASSMGQGVGELFF.

This clonotype was detected once. The rearrangement uses TRBV6-1 and TRBJ2-1; D possibly corresponds to TRBD1 (5 bases). This CDR3 is built from 13 residues. V shed 8 bases and J shed 10 bases, with 18 bases lying between them. In germline, CDR1 is MNHNS, CDR2 SASEGT. CDR3 protein: CASGRQSYYEQFF. CDR3 nucleotide sequence: TGTGCCAGCGGCCGACAGAGCTATTACGAGCAGTTCTTC.

This clonotype ranks as medium-sized (0.01 to 0.1%). The chain uses TRBV6-1 and TRBJ2-1, with TRBD1 matching 9 bases. V lost 7 bases and J lost 13; bases outside the gene matches: 11. This CDR3 region has 13 residues. CDR1 MNHNS and CDR2 SASEGT come from the germline V gene. The CDR3, as DNA: TGTGCCAGCAACGGACAGGGGCTGAAGACCCAGTTCTTC. Translating it yields CASNGQGLKTQFF.

This chain joins TRBV10-1 and TRBJ2-1, with 8 bases matching TRBD2. V shed 3 bases, J shed 6 bases, and the junction held 4 bases outside the gene matches. CDR1 is WNHNN and CDR2 is SYGVQD in the germline V gene (reference sequence). The CDR3 loop spans 14 amino acids. The CDR3 DNA sequence: TGCGCCAGCAGTGAAGAGGGACTAGGCAATGAGCAGTTCTTC. Protein sequence: CASSEEGLGNEQFF.

This clonotype was counted at least ten times. This chain connects TRBV12-5 to TRBJ1-1, with D perhaps TRBD1 (6 bases). Germline CDR1 reads LGHNT; CDR2 reads FRNRAP. Trimming took off 0 bases at V and 0 bases at J, with 26 bases between the two ends. The CDR3 has 21 residues. In DNA form, the CDR3 reads TGTGCTAGTGGTTTGGTACTATCGGATTTGCGGGGGCCCCCGATGAACACTGAAGCTTTCTTT. This sequence encodes CASGLVLSDLRGPPMNTEAFF.

This chain uses TRBV10-1 with TRBJ2-5, with D possibly TRBD1 on 6 matching bases. Judging by the DNA end, TRBJ2-7 fits better; the J call may be wrong. The length of the CDR3 is 14 residues. Germline assignment: CDR1 WNHNN and CDR2 SYGVQD (reference sequence). CDR3: CASSESIGDNEQYF. CDR3 in DNA: TGCGCCAGCAGTGAGTCGATCGGGGACAACGAGCAGTACTTC.

This clonotype was detected a few times. The chain combines TRBV7-6 with TRBJ1-1, with D tentatively TRBD1 (6 bases). The germline V and J ends were trimmed by 1 base and 6 bases, with 12 bases remaining between them. Germline V gene lookup returns CDR1 SGHVS and CDR2 FNYEAQ. CDR3 length: 14 amino acids. In nucleotides, the CDR3 is TGTGCCAGCAGCTTAGGTCAGGGGAGCGCTGAAGCTTTCTTT. Amino acid sequence: CASSLGQGSAEAFF. Full variable domain (remainder filled in from reference TRBV7-6 and TRBJ1-1): GAGVSQSPRYKVTKRGQDVALRCDPISGHVSLYWYRQALGQGPEFLTYFNYEAQQDKSGLPNDRFSAERPEGSISTLTIQRTEQRDSAMYRCASSLGQGSAEAFFGQGTRLTVV.

In its sample, this clonotype ranks as medium-sized (0.01 to 0.1%). The genes are TRBV12-3 or TRBV12-4 and TRBJ2-1; D gene unclear. The DNA end is more similar to TRBJ2-7, so the J call may be wrong. CDR3 length: 11 amino acids. The CDR3 reads CASSFHYEQYF. CDR3 DNA sequence: TGTGCCAGCAGTTTCCACTACGAGCAGTACTTC.

The rearrangement links TRBV7-2 to TRBJ2-1; the D gene is possibly TRBD1 (5 bases). With the DNA end fitting TRBJ2-7 better, the J assignment may be wrong. Germline CDR1 reads SGHTA; CDR2 reads FQGNSA. The CDR3 contains 13 residues. The CDR3 nucleotides read TGTGCCAGCAGCCGGCGACAGAACTACGAGCAGTACGTC. As protein: CASSRRQNYEQYV.

V gene TRBV12-3 or TRBV12-4 combines with J gene TRBJ1-1; D not certain. With 2 bases removed from V and 1 base from J, the gap between germline ends came to 8 bases. This CDR3 contains 14 residues. The DNA for the CDR3 is TGTGCCAGCAGTTTAAAGGTGGGGAACACTGAAGCTTTCTTT. It yields the protein CASSLKVGNTEAFF.

The J gene is TRBJ2-5, the V gene TRBV6-1; 11 nucleotides match TRBD2. The V gene end was trimmed by 4 bases and the J gene end by 1 base; junction bases not matched to a gene: 5. The CDR3 consists of 16 residues. In germline, CDR1 is MNHNS, CDR2 SASEGT. As DNA, the CDR3 is TGTGCCAGCAGTGGCCGACTAGCGGGGCTCCAAGAGACCCAGTACTTC. This codes for CASSGRLAGLQETQYF.

This clonotype was observed a single time. A much more abundant neighbour one base away suggests this may be a read error. Lacking the conserved final phenylalanine or tryptophan, this CDR3 likely reflects a read error. This chain joins TRBV11-3 and TRBJ2-1; 10 bases align to TRBD2. Germline V gene lookup returns CDR1 SGHNT and CDR2 YENEEA. Trimming cost V 5 bases and J 13 bases; bases outside gene matches: 14. The CDR3 is made up of 15 amino acids. The CDR3 sequence: CASSPGTSDQETQFL. For the CDR3, the DNA is TGTGCCAGCAGCCCTGGGACTAGCGATCAAGAGACCCAGTTCTTA.

The chain employs TRBV4-3 and TRBJ2-7, with 8 positions matching TRBD1. CDR3 length: 16 amino acids. The V segment lost 3 bases and the J segment 0 bases; nucleotides outside the gene matches: 7. CDR1 is LGHNA and CDR2 is YSLEER in the germline V gene. CDR3 sequence (DNA): TGCGCCAGCAGCCAGGAGAGGGACAGGCCCTCCTACGAGCAGTACTTC. Translated, it gives CASSQERDRPSYEQYF.

The chain uses TRBV25-1 and TRBJ2-1, with TRBD2 as a possible D gene (6 bases). Deletions cut 7 bases from V and 6 bases from J, with 7 bases between. Per the germline V gene, CDR1 is MGHDK and CDR2 is SYGVNS. CDR3 length: 11 amino acids. CDR3 residues: CASIAANEQFF. CDR3 nucleotides: TGTGCCAGCATAGCGGCCAATGAGCAGTTCTTC.